This T cell receptor (beta chain) was sequenced during a study of T cells in Graves' hyperthyroidism and ophthalmopathy. The TCR beta CDR3 regions underwent amplification using RNA transcripts as the source. HTBI primers drove first-round RT-PCR of the TCR CDR3. TCRdb itself ran the multiplex PCR reads through MiXCR, one entry per CDR3 protein. The table shows about 400,000 distinct CDR3 sequences, with about 15% occurring only once. The length of the CDR3 is 14 residues. V shed 3 bases and J 0 bases; nucleotides not matched to a gene: 2. Germline V gives CDR1 DFQATT, CDR2 SNEGSKA (reference sequence). Graves' hyperthyroidism was deemed stable absent ophthalmopathy progression within 18 months.

The rearrangement links TRBV20-1 to TRBJ1-5, with TRBD1 identical over 7 bases. This clonotype was obtained from a woman aged 25 to 39 with Graves' hyperthyroidism. Sample: blood. This CDR3 is CSARTGLSNQPQHF. Written as DNA, the CDR3 is TGCAGTGCTAGGACAGGGCTTAGCAATCAGCCCCAGCATTTT.